These T cell receptor beta chains were read from a single sample in a study of early T cells in non-severe SARS-CoV-2 infection. TCRdb itself ran the 5' RACE reads through MiXCR, one entry per CDR3 protein. The sample contains approximately 32,000 distinct CDR3 sequences, about 5% of which appear only once. The specimen was whole blood. The source is an adult who was a healthcare worker with PCR-confirmed SARS-CoV-2 infection or an uninfected control (not recorded which). Each CDR3 is given with its conserved first and last residue. Each record gives: J gene, V gene, clone size, D gene, CDR3 DNA, CDR3 protein. A D gene is named only where the DNA matches it firmly. Only some rows state a clone size, as once, few, many or a class for expanded clones.

J: TRBJ2-1; V: TRBV19; size: many; D: NA; DNA: TGTGCCAGTAGTATAGGAACGGGAGTAATTGGGTACAATGAGCAGTTCTTC; CDR3: CASSIGTGVIGYNEQFF
J: TRBJ1-1; V: TRBV3-1; size: many; D: NA; DNA: TGTGCCAGCAGCTTGGAGGTCCAGCTGAACACTGAAGCTTTCTTT; CDR3: CASSLEVQLNTEAFF
J: TRBJ2-2; V: TRBV4-1; size: few; D: NA; DNA: TGCGCCAGCAGCCAATCCAGGGGGGGCACCGGGGAGCTGTTTTTT; CDR3: CASSQSRGGTGELFF
J: TRBJ2-4; V: TRBV27; size: many; D: NA; DNA: TGTGCCAGCAGTTTTTGGGAGGGGGAGGCCAAAAACATTCAGTACTTC; CDR3: CASSFWEGEAKNIQYF
J: TRBJ2-7; V: TRBV12-3/TRBV12-4; size: few; D: NA; DNA: TGTGCCAGCAGCCCCGGCCGGCAGCTACCCTACGAGCAGTACTTC; CDR3: CASSPGRQLPYEQYF
J: TRBJ1-3; V: TRBV7-9; size: many; D: NA; DNA: TGTGCCAGCAGCCCCTGGGCCTCTGGAAACACCATATATTTT; CDR3: CASSPWASGNTIYF
J: TRBJ1-5; V: TRBV3-1; size: many; D: NA; DNA: TGTGCCAGCAGCCAAGTCCCCGGGTCAGGTCAGCCCCAGCATTTT; CDR3: CASSQVPGSGQPQHF
J: TRBJ2-2; V: TRBV20-1; size: many; D: TRBD2; DNA: TGCAGTGCTAGAGATGGGAGAAGCGGGAGTGTCGCCGGGGAGCTGTTTTTT; CDR3: CSARDGRSGSVAGELFF
J: TRBJ2-7; V: TRBV6-1; size: NA; D: NA; DNA: TGTGCCACCGGGTCCTACGAGCAGTACTTC; CDR3: CATGSYEQYF
J: TRBJ2-1; V: TRBV11-3; size: NA; D: TRBD2; DNA: TGTGCCAGCAGCTCAGGCGGGACTAGCGGGAATGAGCAGTTCTTC; CDR3: CASSSGGTSGNEQFF
J: TRBJ1-1; V: TRBV30; size: many; D: TRBD1; DNA: TGTGCCTGGGCTCCCAGAACAGGGGGGAACACTGAAGCTTTCTTT; CDR3: CAWAPRTGGNTEAFF
J: TRBJ1-2; V: TRBV7-2; size: NA; D: NA; DNA: TGTGCCAGCAGCTTAGCCCCGGTCCGGGGGGGGTATGGCTACACCTTC; CDR3: CASSLAPVRGGYGYTF
J: TRBJ2-1; V: TRBV19; size: many; D: TRBD2; DNA: TGTGCCAGTAGTATTGGGCTAGCGGGAGTAGGCAATGAGCAGTTCTTC; CDR3: CASSIGLAGVGNEQFF
J: TRBJ2-3; V: TRBV19; size: many; D: TRBD2; DNA: TGTGCCAGTAGAGCCCTGGCGGGAGTGGCAGATACGCAGTATTTT; CDR3: CASRALAGVADTQYF
J: TRBJ1-1; V: TRBV12-3/TRBV12-4; size: many; D: NA; DNA: TGTGCCAGCAACGGGGGTAGGTCGGGCACTGAAGCTTTCTTT; CDR3: CASNGGRSGTEAFF
J: TRBJ2-2; V: TRBV7-6; size: many; D: NA; DNA: TGTGCCAGCAGCTCGTCGAACACCGGGGAGCTGTTTTTT; CDR3: CASSSSNTGELFF
J: TRBJ2-7; V: TRBV10-3; size: medium-sized; D: TRBD2; DNA: TGTGCCATCTCGGGAGGTACCTACGAGCAGTACTTC; CDR3: CAISGGTYEQYF
J: TRBJ2-1; V: TRBV20-1; size: few; D: NA; DNA: TGCAGTGCTATCCCGACACTCTACAATGAGCAGTTCTTC; CDR3: CSAIPTLYNEQFF
J: TRBJ2-3; V: TRBV6-4; size: NA; D: NA; DNA: TGTGCCAGCAGTGTAGGCCGAAGAGAGACAGATACGCAGTATTTT; CDR3: CASSVGRRETDTQYF
J: TRBJ2-4; V: TRBV7-8; size: many; D: TRBD2; DNA: TGTGCCAGCAGCTTTGGCAGCGGGGACAAAAACATTCAGTACTTC; CDR3: CASSFGSGDKNIQYF
J: TRBJ1-4; V: TRBV12-3/TRBV12-4; size: many; D: TRBD1; DNA: TGTGCCAGCAGGGGGACAGGCCTTAATGAAAAACTGTTTTTT; CDR3: CASRGTGLNEKLFF
J: TRBJ2-5; V: TRBV5-5; size: few; D: NA; DNA: TGTGCCAGCAGCCTCCAACCCGGGACGGGCCCTAGACAAGAGACCCAGTACTTC; CDR3: CASSLQPGTGPRQETQYF
J: TRBJ2-3; V: TRBV9; size: many; D: NA; DNA: TGTGCCAGCAGCTCTCCTCCTACGCGAAATACGCAGTATTTT; CDR3: CASSSPPTRNTQYF
J: TRBJ2-4; V: TRBV10-3; size: many; D: TRBD1; DNA: TGTGCCATCAGTGCCGAAAGACAGGGGCTAGCCAAAAACATTCAGTACTTC; CDR3: CAISAERQGLAKNIQYF
J: TRBJ2-3; V: TRBV11-2; size: NA; D: NA; DNA: TGTGCCAGCAGCTCCACTCGGGGGGCACCGGGTACGCAGTATTTT; CDR3: CASSSTRGAPGTQYF
J: TRBJ1-2; V: TRBV13; size: many; D: TRBD1; DNA: TGTGCCAGCAGCTTAGGTAGACAGGGGGCCGTCTATGGCTACACCTTC; CDR3: CASSLGRQGAVYGYTF
J: TRBJ2-2; V: TRBV7-6; size: many; D: TRBD2; DNA: TGTGCCAGCAGCTTAGCAGCGGGAGTCAACACCGGGGAGCTGTTTTTT; CDR3: CASSLAAGVNTGELFF